This record concerns one T cell receptor (beta chain) sequence. Its antigen remains unknown. Losses at the gene ends were 5 bases for V and 5 bases for J; bases not matched to a gene: 10. The CDR3 totals 16 residues. Per the germline V gene, CDR1 is SEHNR and CDR2 is FQNEAQ (reference sequence). Using immunoSEQ multiplex PCR, the repertoire was profiled, and TCRdb retains in-frame clones only, with some absent. The sample contains roughly 1.4 million clones, 98% of which appear only once. This sample is drawn from a study of shared clonotypes between healthy human individuals. Overall study context: Donor composition was a couple of women and a few men, aged 18 to 49. Study observations and caveats: Naive subsets tended to show greater estimated richness than memory subsets. There were few donors, and this limited the genetic and exposure-history diversity represented.

The chain joins TRBV7-9 to TRBJ2-1; 9 bases align to TRBD2. This receptor was obtained from a man younger than 40 in good health. Specimen: naive CD4+ T cells sorted from blood. Subset noted: CD45RA+ positively selected. The CDR3: CASSGGLAQINNEQFF. For the CDR3, the DNA is TGTGCCAGCAGCGGGGGACTAGCCCAGATAAACAATGAGCAGTTCTTC.